This note documents a single TCR beta chain sequence. This entry comes from a study of control samples from healthy donors and cancer patients. V was shortened by 5 bases and J by 7 bases, with 12 bases between the two germline ends. The CDR3 is 14 amino acids. Germline lookup yields CDR1 SGHTA and CDR2 FQGNSA. Repertoires were generated with immunoSEQ multiplex PCR, while TCRdb's copy carries only in-frame clones and drops some. The profile shows some 66,000 clones, roughly 85% of them singletons. This receptor was identified in a man aged 40-49 years in good health. What was sequenced was blood. The rearrangement uses TRBV7-2 and TRBJ1-6; no definite D call. CDR3 loop: CASSLSLENSPLHF. Here the CDR3 DNA reads TGTGCCAGCAGCCTGTCCTTGGAGAATTCACCCCTCCACTTT.